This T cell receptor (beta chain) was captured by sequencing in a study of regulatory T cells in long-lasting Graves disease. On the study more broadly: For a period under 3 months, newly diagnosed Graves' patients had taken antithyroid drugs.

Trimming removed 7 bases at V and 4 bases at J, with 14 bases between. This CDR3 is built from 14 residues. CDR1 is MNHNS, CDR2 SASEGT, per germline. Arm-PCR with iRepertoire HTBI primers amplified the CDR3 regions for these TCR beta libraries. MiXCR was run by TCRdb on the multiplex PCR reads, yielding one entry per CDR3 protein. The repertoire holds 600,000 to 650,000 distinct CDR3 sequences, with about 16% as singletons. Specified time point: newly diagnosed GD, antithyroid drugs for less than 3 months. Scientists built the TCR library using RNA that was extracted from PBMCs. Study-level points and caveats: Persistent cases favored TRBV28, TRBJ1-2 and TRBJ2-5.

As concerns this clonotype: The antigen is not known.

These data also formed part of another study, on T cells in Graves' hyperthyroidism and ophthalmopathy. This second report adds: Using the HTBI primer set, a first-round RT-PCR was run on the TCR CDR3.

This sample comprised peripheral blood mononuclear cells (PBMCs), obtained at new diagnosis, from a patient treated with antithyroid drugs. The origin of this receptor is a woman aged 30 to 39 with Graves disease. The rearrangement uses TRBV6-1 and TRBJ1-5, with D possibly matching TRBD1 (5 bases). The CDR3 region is CASTEATGNQPQHF. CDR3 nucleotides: TGTGCCAGCACTGAGGCAACAGGAAATCAGCCCCAGCATTTT.